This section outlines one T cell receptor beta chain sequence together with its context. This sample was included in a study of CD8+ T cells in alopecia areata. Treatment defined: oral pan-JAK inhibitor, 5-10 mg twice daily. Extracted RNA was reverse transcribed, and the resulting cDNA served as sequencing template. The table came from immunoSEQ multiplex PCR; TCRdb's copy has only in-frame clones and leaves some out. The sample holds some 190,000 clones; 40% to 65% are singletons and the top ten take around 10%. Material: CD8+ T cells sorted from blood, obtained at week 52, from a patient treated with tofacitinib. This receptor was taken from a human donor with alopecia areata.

CDR3 bases: TGTGCCAGCAGCCCCCTGATCGCGCATCACGATTCACCCCTCCACTTT. It codes for CASSPLIAHHDSPLHF. This sequence joins TRBV7-9 and TRBJ1-6; D not resolved. This CDR3 spans 16 amino acids. CDR1 SEHNR and CDR2 FQNEAQ come from the germline V gene (reference sequence). The V gene lost 5 bases and the J gene lost 8 bases, with 19 bases spanning the gap. Drawing the rest from reference TRBV7-9 and TRBJ1-6, the complete variable domain is DTGVSQNPRHKITKRGQNVTFRCDPISEHNRLYWYRQTLGQGPEFLTYFQNEAQLEKSRLLSDRFSAERPKGSFSTLEIQRTEQGDSAMYLCASSPLIAHHDSPLHFGNGTRLTVT.